This T cell receptor (beta chain) was documented in a study of CXCR3-negative and CXCR3-positive naive CD8 T cells (dated by TCRdb to the late 2010s). With respect to the entire study: In total, about 135 million TRB reads were obtained, corresponding to roughly 1.5 +/- 0.3 million reads per library. Data from ten to twelve donors, pooled across two independent experiments, went into the diversity and physicochemical repertoire analyses. For the TRBV-TRBJ cluster analysis, the naive subsets came from about five donors, while the memory cells came from 3 donors. The investigation overall reported the following: Compared with CXCR3-negative naive cells, CXCR3-positive naive cells had TRB CDR3s with higher hydrophobicity (lower Kidera factor 4), lower energy, and higher strength and volume indices. TRBV-TRBJ usage was similar between naive CXCR3-negative and CXCR3-positive cells from the same donor, while memory cells showed distinct patterns. Both naive subsets had comparably high repertoire diversity, while memory CD8+ T cells had much lower repertoire diversity. Because surface CD5, which has been linked to self-reactivity in mice, was comparable between naive subsets, TCR interaction strength was also inferred from TRB CDR3 physicochemical properties. CXCR3 expression partially decreased after cryopreservation, so most assays used freshly isolated PBMCs.

Note on this clonotype: Its cognate antigen has yet to be identified.

Instrument used: NextSeq 550. The Human TCR Profiling Kit (MiLaboratory) was used to prepare UMI-labeled 5' RACE TRB cDNA libraries. cDNA synthesis used the entire amount of extracted RNA, and PCR amplification then used the entire amount of cDNA produced. The libraries were made side by side, with each library going through the same number of PCR cycles. As for how the authors treated the data: MIGEC and MiXCR extracted about 48,000 +/- 9,800 unique UMI-labeled TRB cDNA molecules per library, requiring at least two reads per UMI. An average of approximately 40,000 +/- 10,000 functional in-frame TRB CDR3 nucleotide clonotypes without stop codons was found per library. After each sample was downsampled to 5000 UMI-labeled TRB molecules, VDJtools was used to calculate diversity metrics such as normalized Shannon-Wiener and Chao1. Clonotype-size-weighted physicochemical properties of the central five CDR3 residues (interaction energy, strength, volume and Kidera factor 4) were computed in VDJtools. TCRdb reprocessed the sequencing reads and holds a single record per CDR3 protein sequence, with no DNA. The V and J calls were determined by TCRdb, not by the authors. The table for this sample records 50,000 to 65,000 distinct CDR3 sequences. The ten most abundant clones make up 0.8% of the sample.

For each CD8+ T cell subset, flow sorting was done in triplicate, and about 300,000 cells per subset went directly into RLT lysis buffer. To keep memory contaminants out, a stringent definition of naive CD8+ T cells was applied: CD45RO-CCR7+CD27+CD95-. Peripheral blood mononuclear cells were isolated from buffy coats by standard density gradient centrifugation. A FACSAria III was used to flow-sort naive CXCR3-negative and CXCR3-positive CD8+ T cells. Total RNA was extracted from sorted cells with an RNeasy Mini Kit. From cysteine to phenylalanine, the CDR3 is 15 amino acids long. No coding sequence is recorded. CDR1 and CDR2, per the germline V gene, are SGHTA and FQGNSA.

The sequenced material came from naive CXCR3+ CD8+ T cells from blood. The cell subset or site label on this specimen signifies: CD45RO-CCR7+CD27+CD95- naive CD8+ T cells expressing CXCR3 (TNR3+). This receptor was obtained from a human donor in good health. Some clones in this sample may be carry-over from other donors' samples. Recombination linked TRBV7-2 to TRBJ2-5; no DNA is available, so the TRBD1 call from TCRdb remains unchecked. CDR3 loop: CASSSWTGGSETQYF.